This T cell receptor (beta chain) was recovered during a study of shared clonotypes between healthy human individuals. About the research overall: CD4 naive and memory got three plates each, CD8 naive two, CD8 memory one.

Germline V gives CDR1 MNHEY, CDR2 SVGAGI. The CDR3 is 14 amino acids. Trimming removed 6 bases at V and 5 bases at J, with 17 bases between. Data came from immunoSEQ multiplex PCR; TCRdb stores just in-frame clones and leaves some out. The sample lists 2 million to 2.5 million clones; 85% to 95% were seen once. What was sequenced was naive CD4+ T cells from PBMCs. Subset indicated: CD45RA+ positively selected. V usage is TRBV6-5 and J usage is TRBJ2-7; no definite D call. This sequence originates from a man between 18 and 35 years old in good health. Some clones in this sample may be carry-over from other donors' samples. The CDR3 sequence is CASRERVNRDEQYF. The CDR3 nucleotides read TGTGCCAGCAGAGAACGGGTCAACCGGGACGAGCAGTACTTC.